This T cell receptor beta chain was retrieved from a study of T cells after posttransplantation cyclophosphamide. Cyclophosphamide on days +3 and +4 followed busulfan-fludarabine conditioning and a marrow graft. Using immunoSEQ multiplex PCR, the repertoire was profiled, and TCRdb retains in-frame clones only, with some absent. This repertoire holds around 7,400 clones, and none appear only once. Study-wide points: Recipient CMV seropositivity and CMV reactivation strongly tracked TRB clonality. Donor CD8+ memory clones often dominated recipient blood repertoires at later times. Skin or GI-infiltrating T cells shared few TRB sequences with blood.

CDR1 and CDR2 (germline): MGHRA, YSYEKL. With V trimmed by 1 base and J by 6 bases, 1 base remained unmatched. The CDR3 is made up of 13 amino acids. Comments on this clone: What it binds is unknown.

The V call is TRBV4-1, the J call TRBJ2-3, with 7 positions matching TRBD2. The receptor was isolated from a male patient between 45 and 60 years old who received an allogeneic stem cell transplant from an unrelated donor, was CMV-positive, and had acute GVHD only. Some T cells may originate from the graft donor. Sequencing was performed on PBMCs, taken after allogeneic stem cell transplant with posttransplant cyclophosphamide. The CDR3 loop reads CASSQGGGDTQYF. The DNA of the CDR3 is TGCGCCAGCAGCCAAGGGGGGGGTGATACGCAGTATTTT.